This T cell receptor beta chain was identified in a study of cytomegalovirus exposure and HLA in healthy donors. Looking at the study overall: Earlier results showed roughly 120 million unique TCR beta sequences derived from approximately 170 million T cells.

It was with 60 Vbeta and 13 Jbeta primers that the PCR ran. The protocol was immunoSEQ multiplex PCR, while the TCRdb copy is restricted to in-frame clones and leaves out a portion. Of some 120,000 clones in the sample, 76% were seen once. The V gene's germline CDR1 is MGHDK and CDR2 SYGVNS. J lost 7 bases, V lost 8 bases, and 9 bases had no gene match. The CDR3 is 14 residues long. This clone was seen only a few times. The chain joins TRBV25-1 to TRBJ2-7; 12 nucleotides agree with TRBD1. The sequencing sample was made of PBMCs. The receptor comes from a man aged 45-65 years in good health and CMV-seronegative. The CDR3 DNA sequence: TGTGCCAGCTCTCCGGGACAGGGGGCGAGGGAGCAGTACTTC. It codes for CASSPGQGAREQYF.